The rows below give T cell receptor beta chains drawn from one sample of a study of regulatory T cells in long-lasting Graves disease. From the multiplex PCR reads, TCRdb called clonotypes with MiXCR, one entry per CDR3 protein. This sample has 500,000 or so distinct CDR3 sequences, with 14% found just once. The data also belong to a second study, concerning T cells in Graves' hyperthyroidism and ophthalmopathy.

Sequencing was performed on peripheral blood mononuclear cells (PBMCs), taken at new diagnosis, from a patient treated with antithyroid drugs. These receptors all stem from a woman aged 50 to 60 with Graves disease. Each CDR3 is given with its conserved first and last residue. Each record gives: clone size, V gene, D gene, J gene, CDR3 DNA, CDR3 protein. The D gene is left open where the match is weak. Rows may omit the clone size; those that give it use once, few, many or a size class.

>many|TRBV29-1|TRBD1|TRBJ2-7
TGCAGCGTTGAAGATCCCCTCGGACAGGATACCTACGAGCAGTACTTC
CSVEDPLGQDTYEQYF
>many|TRBV12-3/TRBV12-4|-|TRBJ2-7
TGTGCCAGCAGCCCGACGAGCTACGAGCAGTACTTC
CASSPTSYEQYF
>many|TRBV6-2/TRBV6-3|TRBD1|TRBJ2-5
TGTGCCAGCAGTTACACAGGGACAGGGGGGACCCAGTACTTC
CASSYTGTGGTQYF
>-|TRBV19|-|TRBJ2-7
TGTGCCAGTAGTATAGATCGGGGTGTGGACGAGCAGTACTTC
CASSIDRGVDEQYF
>many|TRBV18|-|TRBJ2-6
TGTGCCAGCAGCCCACTCGGGTCTGGGGCCAACGTCCTGACTTTC
CASSPLGSGANVLTF
>-|TRBV4-1|TRBD2|TRBJ2-1
TGCGCCAGCAGCCAAGGACTAGCGAGCAGTGAGCAGTTCTTC
CASSQGLASSEQFF
>many|TRBV5-6|-|TRBJ1-5
TGTGCCAGCAGCCTCAGGGGTAGCAATCAGCCCCAGCATTTT
CASSLRGSNQPQHF
>few|TRBV6-1|-|TRBJ2-1
TGTGCCAGCAACCCCGGGCTGGGGTCCTACAATGAGCAGTTCTTC
CASNPGLGSYNEQFF
>many|TRBV7-9|-|TRBJ1-2
TGTGCCAGCAGCTTAGCTTATGGGGTGTATGGCTACACCTTC
CASSLAYGVYGYTF
>-|TRBV28|TRBD2|TRBJ2-7
TGTGCCAGCAGTTTAGGTGGACTAGTTGGCGACGAGCAGTACTTC
CASSLGGLVGDEQYF
>-|TRBV10-3|TRBD1|TRBJ1-3
TGTGCCATCAGTGACGGACAGGGGAGTGGAAACACCATATATTTT
CAISDGQGSGNTIYF
>many|TRBV3-1|-|TRBJ2-1
TGTGCCAGCAGCCAAGATTGGGGTAGGGAGCAGTTCTTC
CASSQDWGREQFF
>few|TRBV6-1|-|TRBJ1-1
TGTGCCAGCAGTGAAGCGCGTCGGACGGTGAACACTGAAACTTTCTTT
CASSEARRTVNTETFF
>few|TRBV19|-|TRBJ1-1
TGTGCCAGTAGTATCAAGGAGTGGGTAGAGAACACTGAAGCTTTCTTT
CASSIKEWVENTEAFF
>many|TRBV5-1|-|TRBJ1-1
TGCGCCAGCAGCGACCCAACAGGGAGGGATGAAGCTTTCTTT
CASSDPTGRDEAFF
>-|TRBV7-3|TRBD1|TRBJ1-6
TGTGCCAGCAGCTTAGGACAGGTCAATTCACCCCTCCACTTT
CASSLGQVNSPLHF
>many|TRBV28|TRBD2|TRBJ2-7
TGTGCCAGCAGTTTTTCCTTGGCGGGAGTTTTCTACGAGCAGTACTTC
CASSFSLAGVFYEQYF
>few|TRBV18|-|TRBJ2-7
TGTGCCAGCTCATGGCAGGAAACTCGGGAGTACGAGCAGTACTTC
CASSWQETREYEQYF
>many|TRBV29-1|-|TRBJ2-5
TGCAGCGTGGGCTTTGGGAACCAAGAGACCCAGTACTTC
CSVGFGNQETQYF
>-|TRBV18|-|TRBJ1-1
TGTGCCAGCTCACTCGCAGCAGACACTGAAGCTTTCTTT
CASSLAADTEAFF
>-|TRBV5-1|TRBD2|TRBJ2-1
TGCGCCAGCTCTAGCGGGAGCGGCAATGAGCAGTTCTTC
CASSSGSGNEQFF
>-|TRBV7-8|TRBD1|TRBJ1-5
TGTGCCAGCACCAAAACACAGGGGGCGAGCAATCAGCCCCAGCATTTT
CASTKTQGASNQPQHF
>-|TRBV29-1|TRBD2|TRBJ2-3
TGCAGCGTAATAATGACTAGCGGGAGTACAGATACGCAGTATTTT
CSVIMTSGSTDTQYF
>-|TRBV7-9|TRBD1|TRBJ1-2
TGTGCCAGCAGCTTCGGACAGGGCAAAGGGAACTATGGCTACACCTTC
CASSFGQGKGNYGYTF
>few|TRBV10-3|-|TRBJ1-2
TGTGCCATCAGTGAGGACGGCAACTATGGCTACACCTTC
CAISEDGNYGYTF
>-|TRBV6-2/TRBV6-3|TRBD2|TRBJ2-7
TGTGCCAGCAGCGCAATAGCGGGAGAAATGTACGAGCAGTACTTC
CASSAIAGEMYEQYF
>many|TRBV2|-|TRBJ2-3
TGTGCCAGCAGTGATTATGATCCGGATACGCAGTATTTT
CASSDYDPDTQYF
>once|TRBV6-1|TRBD2|TRBJ2-2
TGTGCCAGCAGCCAACGGACTAGCGGCGCCGGGGAGCTGTTTTTT
CASSQRTSGAGELFF
>many|TRBV20-1|TRBD2|TRBJ2-1
TGCAGTGCGTGGGATAGCGGGAGATTAGGCAATGAGCAGTTCTTC
CSAWDSGRLGNEQFF
>many|TRBV28|-|TRBJ2-7
TGTGCCACCAGAGGGAACACCTACGAGCAGTACTTC
CATRGNTYEQYF
>many|TRBV25-1|-|TRBJ2-1
TGTGCCAGCAGTGAATCGGCCGGGGGGCAAGTCTACAATGAGCAGTTCTTC
CASSESAGGQVYNEQFF
>once|TRBV4-2|TRBD2|TRBJ2-2
TGTGCCAGCAGCCAGAGACTAGCGGGAGAGTTAGGCGGGGAGCTGTTTTTT
CASSQRLAGELGGELFF